This TCR beta chain was profiled in a study of shared clonotypes between healthy human individuals. V was cut by 0 bases and J by 3 bases, with 6 bases left in between. The CDR3 runs 13 residues. Per germline, CDR1 SGHRS and CDR2 YFSETQ. The study separated CD4+ cells into CD45RA+ naive and CD45RA-negative memory subsets. Using immunoSEQ multiplex PCR, the repertoire was profiled, and TCRdb retains in-frame clones only, with some absent. The data contain around 1 million clones, about 80% of them seen just once; the ten biggest clones take up about 1.5%. This clone was seen a few times. Material for sequencing was memory CD4+ T cells sorted from blood. Subset defined: CD45RA-negative fraction. The chain has TRBV5-1 and TRBJ1-2; D call uncertain. The sequence was collected from a young man in good health. CDR3 DNA: TGCGCCAGCAGCTTGGTGGGTGACTATGGCTACACCTTC. This gives the protein CASSLVGDYGYTF. Drawing the rest from reference TRBV5-1 and TRBJ1-2, the complete variable domain is KAGVTQTPRYLIKTRGQQVTLSCSPISGHRSVSWYQQTPGQGLQFLFEYFSETQRNKGNFPGRFSGRQFSNSRSEMNVSTLELGDSALYLCASSLVGDYGYTFGSGTRLTVV.